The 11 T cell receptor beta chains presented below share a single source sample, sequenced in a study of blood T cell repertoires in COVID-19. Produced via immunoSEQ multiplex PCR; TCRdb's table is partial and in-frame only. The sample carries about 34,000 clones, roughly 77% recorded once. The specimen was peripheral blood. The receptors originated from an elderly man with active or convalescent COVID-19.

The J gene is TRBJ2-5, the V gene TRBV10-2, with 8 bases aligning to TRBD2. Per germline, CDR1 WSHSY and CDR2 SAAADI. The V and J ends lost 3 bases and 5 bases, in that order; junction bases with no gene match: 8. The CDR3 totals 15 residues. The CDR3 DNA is TGCGCCAGCAGTGATCGGGGGGGAGGGGGTGAGACCCAGTACTTC. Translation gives CASSDRGGGGETQYF.

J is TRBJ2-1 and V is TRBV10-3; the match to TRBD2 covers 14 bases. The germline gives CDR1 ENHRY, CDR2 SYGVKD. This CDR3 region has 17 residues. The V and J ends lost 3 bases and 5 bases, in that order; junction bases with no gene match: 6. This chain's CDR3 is CAISDKTSGRGHNEQFF. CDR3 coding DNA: TGTGCCATCAGTGATAAGACTAGCGGGAGGGGACACAATGAGCAGTTCTTC.

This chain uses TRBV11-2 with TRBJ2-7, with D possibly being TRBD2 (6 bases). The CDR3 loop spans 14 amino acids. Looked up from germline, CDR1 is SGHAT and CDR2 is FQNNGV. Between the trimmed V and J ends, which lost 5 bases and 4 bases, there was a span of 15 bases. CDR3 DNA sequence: TGTGCCAGCAGCGATGGACGGGCGGGATACGAGCAGTACTTC. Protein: CASSDGRAGYEQYF.

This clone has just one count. The CDR3 nucleotides read TGTGCCAGCACCACCGATCTCGACAGGACCTACAATGAGCAGTTCTTC. Protein product: CASTTDLDRTYNEQFF. The genes are TRBV7-9 and TRBJ2-1, with TRBD1 as a possible D gene (6 bases). V lost 7 bases and J 2 bases, leaving 18 bases between the germline ends. Germline lookup yields CDR1 SEHNR and CDR2 FQNEAQ (reference sequence). The CDR3 sequence is 16 residues long. Using reference TRBV7-9 and TRBJ2-1 for the parts outside the CDR3, the full variable domain is DTGVSQNPRHKITKRGQNVTFRCDPISEHNRLYWYRQTLGQGPEFLTYFQNEAQLEKSRLLSDRFSAERPKGSFSTLEIQRTEQGDSAMYLCASTTDLDRTYNEQFFGPGTRLTVL.

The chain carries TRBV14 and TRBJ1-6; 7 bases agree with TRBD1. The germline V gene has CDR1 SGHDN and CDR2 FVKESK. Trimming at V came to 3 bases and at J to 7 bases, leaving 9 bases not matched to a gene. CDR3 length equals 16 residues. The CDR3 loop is CASSQSGGRANSPLHF. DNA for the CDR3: TGTGCCAGCAGCCAGTCAGGGGGGCGCGCCAATTCACCCCTCCACTTT.

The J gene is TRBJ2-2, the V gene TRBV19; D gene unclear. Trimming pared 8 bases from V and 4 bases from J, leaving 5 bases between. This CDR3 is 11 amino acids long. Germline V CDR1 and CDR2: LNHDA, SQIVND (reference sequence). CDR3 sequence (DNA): TGTGCCAGTTTGAGCACCGGGGAGCTGTTTTTT. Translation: CASLSTGELFF. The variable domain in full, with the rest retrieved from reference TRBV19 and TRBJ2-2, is DGGITQSPKYLFRKEGQNVTLSCEQNLNHDAMYWYRQDPGQGLRLIYYSQIVNDFQKGDIAEGYSVSREKKESFPLTVTSAQKNPTAFYLCASLSTGELFFGEGSRLTVL.

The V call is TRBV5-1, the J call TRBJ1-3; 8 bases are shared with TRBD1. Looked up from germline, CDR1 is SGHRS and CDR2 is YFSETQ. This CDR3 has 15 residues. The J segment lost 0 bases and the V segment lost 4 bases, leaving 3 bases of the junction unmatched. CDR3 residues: CASSITGGSGNTIYF. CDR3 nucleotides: TGCGCCAGCAGCATTACAGGGGGCTCTGGAAACACCATATATTTT.

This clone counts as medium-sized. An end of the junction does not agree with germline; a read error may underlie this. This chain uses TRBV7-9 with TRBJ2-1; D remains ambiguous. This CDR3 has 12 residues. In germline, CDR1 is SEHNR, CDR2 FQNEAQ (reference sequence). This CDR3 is CASSPTVHEQFF. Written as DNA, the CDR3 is TGTGCCAGCAGCCCGACTGTACATGAACAGTTCTTC.

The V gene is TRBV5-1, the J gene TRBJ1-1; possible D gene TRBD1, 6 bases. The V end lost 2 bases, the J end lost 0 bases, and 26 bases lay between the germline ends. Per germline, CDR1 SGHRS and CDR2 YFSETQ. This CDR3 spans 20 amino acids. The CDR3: CASSFVITGQGLGLNTEAFF. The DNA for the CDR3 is TGCGCCAGCAGCTTTGTTATTACAGGGCAAGGCTTGGGTCTGAACACTGAAGCTTTCTTT. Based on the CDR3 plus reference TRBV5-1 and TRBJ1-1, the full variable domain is KAGVTQTPRYLIKTRGQQVTLSCSPISGHRSVSWYQQTPGQGLQFLFEYFSETQRNKGNFPGRFSGRQFSNSRSEMNVSTLELGDSALYLCASSFVITGQGLGLNTEAFFGQGTRLTVV.

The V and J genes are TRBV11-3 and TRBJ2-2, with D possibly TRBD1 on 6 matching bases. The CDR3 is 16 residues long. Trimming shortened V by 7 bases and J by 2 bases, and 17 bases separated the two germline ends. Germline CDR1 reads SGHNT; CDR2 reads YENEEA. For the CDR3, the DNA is TGTGCCAGCACCAGCGGAGAGGGGGTAAACACCGGGGAGCTGTTTTTT. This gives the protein CASTSGEGVNTGELFF.

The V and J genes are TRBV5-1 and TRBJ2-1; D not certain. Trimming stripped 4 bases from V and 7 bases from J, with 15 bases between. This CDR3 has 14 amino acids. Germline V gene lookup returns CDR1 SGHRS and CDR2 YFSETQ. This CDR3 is CASSPSLSRNEQFF. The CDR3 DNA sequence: TGCGCCAGCAGCCCCTCCCTTTCCAGGAATGAGCAGTTCTTC.